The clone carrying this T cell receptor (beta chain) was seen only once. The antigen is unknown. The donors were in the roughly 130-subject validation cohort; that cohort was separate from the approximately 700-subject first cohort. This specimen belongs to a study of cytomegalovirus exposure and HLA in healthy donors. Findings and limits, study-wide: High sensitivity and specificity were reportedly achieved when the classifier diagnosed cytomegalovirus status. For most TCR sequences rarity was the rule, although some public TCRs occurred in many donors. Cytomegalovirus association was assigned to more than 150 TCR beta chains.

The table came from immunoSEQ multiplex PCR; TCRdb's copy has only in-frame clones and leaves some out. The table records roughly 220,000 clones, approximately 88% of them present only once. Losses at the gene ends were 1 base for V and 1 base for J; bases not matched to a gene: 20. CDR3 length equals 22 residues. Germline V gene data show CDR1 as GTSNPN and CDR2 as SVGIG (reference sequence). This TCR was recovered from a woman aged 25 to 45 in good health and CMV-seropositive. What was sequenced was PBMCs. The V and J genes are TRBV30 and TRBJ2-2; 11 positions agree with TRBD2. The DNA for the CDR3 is TGTGCCTGGAGTGGATCGGTCCCTCCGGGGGTAGCGGGAGGGGTGAACACCGGGGAGCTGTTTTTT. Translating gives CAWSGSVPPGVAGGVNTGELFF.